What follows is one TCR beta chain and its context. This clone's antigen is unknown. No base-level quality is on record; no much larger clone is a single base apart. TCRbeta CDR3 regions were amplified from genomic DNA by means of the immunoSEQ Assay, a bias-controlled multiplex PCR. Regarding the original processing steps: The number of nucleated cells in each sample was estimated from the amplification of reference gene primers within the assay. Sequence reads were collapsed and filtered to measure the absolute abundance of every unique TCRbeta CDR3 rearrangement. For each sample, productive Simpson clonality was calculated as the square root of Simpson's diversity index over productive rearrangements. Sourced from immuneACCESS, this table was stored by TCRdb with only in-frame sequences that have V and J called. A share of the clones is absent; for the studies checked, an unresolved V gene accounts for under half, and the remainder has no known explanation. V, J and clone size derive from that table, while D and trimming were established from the DNA sequence. The sample table records about 380,000 clones; around 87% of these occur just once. 1.3% of the sample rests with the top ten.

CDR1 and CDR2 are read off the germline V gene as LGHNA and YNFKEQ. V was cut back by 2 bases and J by 9 bases, leaving a gap of 20 bases between them. From the cysteine up to the phenylalanine, the CDR3 has a length of 16 residues. Only the CDR3 DNA stays, 48 bases, in frame from base 1. Participants in the prospective study were aged 18 to 89 years, lived in under 30 United States geographic areas, and enrolled through a virtual design. To assign participants to cohorts, the prospective study relied on clinical history that participants themselves reported in a screening survey and a study questionnaire. Recovered participants in ImmuneRACE Cohort 3 were defined by two consecutive negative NP/OP PCR tests, clearance by a healthcare professional, or resolution of symptoms. In the prospective study, mobile phlebotomists collected whole blood, serum and a nasopharyngeal or oropharyngeal swab from each participant. Prospective study participants could optionally give additional blood draws and questionnaires over a roughly two-month period. Blood samples from the prospective study were shipped frozen or at room temperature prior to DNA extraction.

This entry comes from a study of blood T cell repertoires in COVID-19 (dated by TCRdb to the early 2020s). Notes on the research overall: Samples covering the acute and convalescent phases of COVID-19 were provided by collaborators in the United States, Italy and Spain. The prospective study material was composed of cDNA or gDNA derived from T cells, B-cell-depleted T cells, or PBMCs. The dataset comprised deeply sampled blood TCRbeta repertoires from subjects exposed to, actively infected with, or recovered from COVID-19. The repertoires were made available in a free public database intended to serve as a resource for research on the immune response to SARS-CoV-2. Samples came from the ongoing ImmuneRACE study (first 160 participants) plus 1,254 subjects from 6 global collaborators. Nearly every sample came with metadata listing a de-identified subject ID, COVID-19 status, age in years and sex. Where HLA class I and class II types were available, the types were taken from metadata supplied by the sample provider, not from assay-based typing.

Results and caveats for the whole study, not just this receptor: The amount of clinical and demographic metadata varied by source and participant and was provided uncurated.

The clonotype originates from a man aged 25-45 years who had recovered from COVID-19. Sequenced material: PBMCs or T cells enriched from blood (not recorded which). This receptor chain uses TRBV4-2 and TRBJ2-1, with TRBD1 perhaps the D gene, on 6 matching bases. For the CDR3, the sequence is CASSQNQGQTYGEQFF. DNA sequence: TGTGCCAGCAGCCAAAACCAGGGGCAAACCTACGGTGAGCAGTTCTTC.